A single sample gave rise to the 20 T cell receptor beta chains below, sequenced in a study of response to subunit inactivated influenza vaccine. MiXCR, run by TCRdb on the RT-PCR reads, gives a single entry per CDR3 protein. The table has approximately 490,000 distinct CDR3 sequences, 6.5% to 8% seen once. Sequencing used PBMCs from blood, obtained around 2 years after vaccination. These receptors originate from a man aged 50 to 75 who received an inactivated influenza vaccine.

The chain links TRBV4-2 to TRBJ1-2, with 7 bases matching TRBD1. Germline values: CDR1 LGHNA, CDR2 YNFKEQ. The trim removed 4 bases at V and 2 bases at J, leaving 10 bases unmatched. The CDR3 consists of 16 residues. The chain's CDR3 is CASSPDGTEQNYGYTF. The CDR3 DNA reads TGTGCCAGCAGCCCCGATGGGACAGAGCAAAACTATGGCTACACCTTC.

This clonotype was observed at least ten times. This chain connects TRBV20-1 to TRBJ2-1; 12 nucleotides match TRBD2. V was pared by 1 base and J by 8 bases, with 3 bases of the junction left unmatched. In germline, CDR1 is DFQATT, CDR2 SNEGSKA (reference sequence). This CDR3 has 14 residues. The CDR3 region has the DNA TGCAGTGCTAGAGCTAGCGGGGGGGCCTATGAGCAGTTCTTC. It yields the protein CSARASGGAYEQFF.

This clonotype appeared many times. This chain joins TRBV29-1 and TRBJ2-1; no clear D. Germline CDR1 SQVTM, CDR2 ANQGSEA. The CDR3 has 12 residues. Trimming cost V 3 bases and J 7 bases, with 10 bases left between them. The CDR3 loop is CSVDHGRNEQFF. The CDR3, as DNA: TGCAGCGTTGATCATGGCAGAAATGAGCAGTTCTTC.

The chain has TRBV7-9 and TRBJ2-7, with D tentatively TRBD2 (5 bases). Germline CDR1 SEHNR, CDR2 FQNEAQ (reference sequence). V was trimmed by 5 bases and J by 3 bases, leaving 17 bases between them. The CDR3 sequence is 15 residues long. The CDR3 protein is CASSLTTRSGYEQYF. CDR3 nucleotide sequence: TGTGCCAGCAGCCTCACCACTAGAAGTGGCTACGAGCAGTACTTC.

V gene TRBV5-5 combines with J gene TRBJ2-7; D is ambiguous. Trimming took off 5 bases at V and 0 bases at J, with 15 bases between the two ends. The CDR3 loop spans 15 amino acids. Germline CDR1 and CDR2: SGHKS and YYEKEE (reference sequence). The CDR3 sequence is CASSPAAYSSYEQYF. CDR3 nucleotide sequence: TGTGCCAGCAGTCCTGCCGCATACAGCTCCTACGAGCAGTACTTC.

The chain employs TRBV15 and TRBJ2-2; 8 nucleotides line up with TRBD1. Trimming at V came to 7 bases and at J to 2 bases, leaving 6 bases not matched to a gene. This CDR3 has 15 amino acids. Germline assignment: CDR1 LNHNV and CDR2 YYDKDF (reference sequence). In nucleotides, the CDR3 is TGTGCCACCACCCGGGACAGGAGAAACACCGGGGAGCTGTTTTTT. Encoded protein: CATTRDRRNTGELFF.

This clonotype turned up a few times. This chain links TRBV6-5 with TRBJ2-3; D might be TRBD1 or TRBD2, each matching 5 bases. From germline, CDR1 is MNHEY and CDR2 SVGAGI. This CDR3 contains 15 residues. Trimming shortened V by 0 bases and J by 6 bases, and 13 bases separated the two germline ends. CDR3 sequence (DNA): TGTGCCAGCAGTTACTCGAGGCGGTGGGGGGATACGCAGTATTTT. Amino acid sequence: CASSYSRRWGDTQYF.

This clonotype has only a few counts. The chain combines TRBV24-1 with TRBJ2-1; TRBD1 matches at 7 bases. V shed 4 bases and J 3 bases; nucleotides not matched to a gene: 8. The CDR3 extends over 16 amino acids. Germline V gene sequence: CDR1 KGHDR, CDR2 SFDVKD. CDR3 in amino acids: CATSEGTASLYNEQFF. In DNA, the CDR3 is TGTGCCACCAGTGAAGGGACAGCATCGCTCTACAATGAGCAGTTCTTC.

The V gene is TRBV7-3, the J gene TRBJ2-1, with 7 bases aligning to TRBD2. This CDR3 comprises 16 residues. Trimming cost V 2 bases and J 9 bases; bases outside gene matches: 13. In germline, CDR1 is SGHTA, CDR2 FQGTGA. The chain's CDR3 is CASSLGRTSRRSEQFF. DNA of the CDR3: TGTGCCAGCAGCTTAGGCCGGACTAGTCGGCGGAGTGAGCAGTTCTTC.

This clonotype was seen many times. The chain carries TRBV5-1 and TRBJ2-7; D unclear. The ends were cut back, 1 base at V and 2 bases at J, with 10 bases in the middle. The CDR3 has 14 residues. Germline CDR1 SGHRS, CDR2 YFSETQ. The DNA for the CDR3 is TGCGCCAGCAGCTTGAAATCTTCAACCTACGAGCAGTACTTC. Its translation is CASSLKSSTYEQYF.

This clonotype occurred a few times. The chain has TRBV20-1 and TRBJ2-1, with D perhaps matching TRBD2 (6 bases). The CDR3 runs 17 residues. Germline V lookup: CDR1 DFQATT, CDR2 SNEGSKA (reference sequence). V was shortened by 0 bases and J by 0 bases, with 15 bases between the two germline ends. CDR3 coding DNA: TGCAGTGCTAGAGATATCGGGGACGGGAGCTCCTACAATGAGCAGTTCTTC. Translated, it gives CSARDIGDGSSYNEQFF.

In regard to this clonotype: The junction and the germline gene differ at one end; a read error may be behind it. The chain carries TRBV3-1 and TRBJ2-3, with no clear D. The CDR3 is 14 residues long. Germline V gives CDR1 LGHDT, CDR2 YNNKEL (reference sequence). The CDR3 protein is CPSSQDLVPSTQYF. The CDR3 bases are TGTCCCAGCAGCCAAGATCTAGTACCGAGTACGCAGTATTTT.

The rearrangement uses TRBV2 and TRBJ1-5, with 8 positions matching TRBD1. J lost 1 base, V lost 4 bases, and 3 bases had no gene match. CDR1 is SNHLY and CDR2 is FYNNEI in the germline V gene. The CDR3 contains 15 residues. The CDR3 DNA reads as TGTGCCAGCAGTGTAGGGGACAGGAGCAATCAGCCCCAGCATTTT. Protein product: CASSVGDRSNQPQHF.

This clonotype was counted between two and nine times. The V gene is TRBV15, the J gene TRBJ1-6, with D hard to call. The CDR3 has 12 amino acids. Between the trimmed V and J ends, which lost 3 bases and 10 bases, there was a span of 7 bases. The V gene's germline CDR1 is LNHNV and CDR2 YYDKDF (reference sequence). Written as DNA, the CDR3 is TGTGCCACCAGCAGCCTAAAGTCACCCCTCCACTTT. Amino acids: CATSSLKSPLHF.

This clonotype was observed many times. V usage is TRBV13 and J usage is TRBJ2-3; 12 positions match TRBD2. Trimming at V came to 1 base and at J to 11 bases, leaving 10 bases not matched to a gene. Germline CDR1 PRHDT, CDR2 FYEKMQ (reference sequence). This CDR3 spans 16 amino acids. CDR3 in amino acids: CASSLVWTSGTPKQYF. The CDR3 nucleotides are TGTGCCAGCAGCTTAGTATGGACTAGCGGGACCCCGAAGCAGTATTTT. Full variable domain (remainder filled in from reference TRBV13 and TRBJ2-3): AAGVIQSPRHLIKEKRETATLKCYPIPRHDTVYWYQQGPGQDPQFLISFYEKMQSDKGSIPDRFSAQQFSDYHSELNMSSLELGDSALYFCASSLVWTSGTPKQYFGPGTRLTVL.

This clonotype was counted a few times. The chain couples TRBV2 to TRBJ2-1; possibly TRBD2 for D (6 bases). Germline V gene sequence: CDR1 SNHLY, CDR2 FYNNEI. CDR3 length: 16 residues. Trimming cost V 1 base and J 0 bases, with 10 bases left between them. The CDR3 protein is CASSEDGGISYNEQFF. CDR3 nucleotides: TGTGCCAGCAGTGAAGACGGGGGAATCTCCTACAATGAGCAGTTCTTC.

This clonotype was counted only a few times. The chain recombines TRBV4-3 with TRBJ2-3; 10 nucleotides agree with TRBD2. The CDR3 loop spans 17 amino acids. After removal of 0 bases from V and 4 bases from J, the junction contained 7 bases not matched to a gene. The germline V gene encodes CDR1 LGHNA and CDR2 YSLEER. The CDR3 coding sequence is TGCGCCAGCAGCCAAGATCGGCTAGCGGGAGTTCCAGATACGCAGTATTTT. It encodes CASSQDRLAGVPDTQYF.

In this sample, this clonotype turned up many times. The rearrangement joins TRBV10-2 to TRBJ2-7, with 14 bases that match TRBD2. The CDR3 is 16 residues long. The V gene end was trimmed by 7 bases and the J gene end by 5 bases; junction bases not matched to a gene: 10. CDR1 and CDR2 (germline): WSHSY, SAAADI. CDR3 bases: TGCGCCAGCACCGAGGGGACTAGCGGGAGCTACCACGAGCAGTACTTC. Its protein is CASTEGTSGSYHEQYF.

The sample holds many counts of this clonotype. This sequence joins TRBV14 and TRBJ1-5; D gene uncertain. The CDR3 contains 13 residues. Germline loops: CDR1 SGHDN, CDR2 FVKESK. V gave up 4 bases and J gave up 7 bases, with 11 bases separating them. This CDR3 reads CASSRIHGQPQHF. As DNA, the CDR3 is TGTGCCAGCAGCCGTATACATGGGCAGCCCCAGCATTTT.

The chain joins TRBV10-2 to TRBJ2-7; possibly TRBD1 for D (5 bases). The CDR3 runs to 14 residues. Germline V gives CDR1 WSHSY, CDR2 SAAADI. The ends were cut back, 7 bases at V and 2 bases at J, with 15 bases in the middle. CDR3 bases: TGCGCCAGCAAGTCCTCAGGACAAGCCTACGAGCAGTACTTC. This gives the protein CASKSSGQAYEQYF.